A selection of T cell receptor beta chains follows, all from one sample in a study of cytomegalovirus exposure and HLA in healthy donors. Measured with immunoSEQ multiplex PCR; TCRdb has only the in-frame clones, and not every one. Of under 60,000 clones listed, roughly four fifths are singletons. The specimen was PBMCs. These receptors were collected from a man aged 45 to 65 in good health and CMV-seronegative. Both conserved end residues are part of each CDR3. A D gene is named only where the DNA matches it firmly. A clone size is listed for some rows: how often the clone was seen (once, few, many), or a class if it is expanded.

v_call	clone_size	j_call	d_call	cdr3_length	cdr3_aa	cdr3_nt
TRBV25-1	once	TRBJ2-2	-	12	CASSDFTGELFF	TGTGCCAGCAGTGACTTTACCGGGGAGCTGTTTTTT
TRBV6-1	-	TRBJ2-7	-	17	CASSEGGDSPTFYEQYF	TGTGCCAGCAGTGAAGGAGGCGATTCACCTACCTTCTACGAGCAGTACTTC
TRBV18	-	TRBJ1-5	-	13	CASSLWGGQPQHF	TGTGCCAGCTCACTGTGGGGGGGACAGCCCCAGCATTTT
TRBV7-9	once	TRBJ2-7	-	15	CASTLGQGSSYEQYF	TGTGCCAGCACCCTGGGGCAGGGAAGCTCCTACGAGCAGTACTTC
TRBV6-1	-	TRBJ1-1	-	15	CASSLKGALNTEAFF	TGTGCCAGCAGTTTAAAAGGGGCCCTGAACACTGAAGCTTTCTTT
TRBV6-5	-	TRBJ2-3	TRBD1	16	CASSYFGQGSTDTQYF	TGTGCCAGCAGTTATTTTGGACAGGGCAGCACAGATACGCAGTATTTT
TRBV9	-	TRBJ2-6	TRBD1	19	CASSVGGQGYLSGANVLTF	TGTGCCAGCAGCGTAGGGGGACAGGGATACCTCTCTGGGGCCAACGTCCTGACTTTC
TRBV5-1	-	TRBJ2-2	TRBD2	15	CASSPGLAGGWELFF	TGCGCCAGCAGCCCTGGACTAGCGGGGGGTTGGGAGCTGTTTTTT
TRBV5-1	few	TRBJ1-6	-	19	CASRKGGALRESYNSPLHF	TGCGCCAGCAGAAAGGGGGGGGCCCTACGTGAGTCCTATAATTCACCCCTCCACTTT
TRBV10-3	-	TRBJ1-5	-	14	CAISESGGGQPQHF	TGTGCCATCAGTGAGTCTGGGGGGGGTCAGCCCCAGCATTTT
TRBV7-6	-	TRBJ1-6	TRBD1	14	CASSSQGDGSPLHF	TGTGCCAGCAGCTCTCAGGGGGACGGATCACCCCTCCACTTT
TRBV20-1	once	TRBJ2-1	TRBD1	11	CSARDIRGTFF	TGCAGTGCTAGAGATATCAGGGGGACCTTCTTC
TRBV5-1	-	TRBJ2-2	-	14	CASSVQVNTGELFF	TGCGCCAGCAGCGTTCAGGTGAACACCGGGGAGCTGTTTTTT
TRBV11-2	-	TRBJ1-4	-	15	CASSHGTKSVEKLFF	TGTGCCAGCAGCCACGGGACAAAAAGCGTTGAAAAACTGTTTTTT
TRBV18	-	TRBJ2-3	-	14	CASSPQDKRVTQYF	TGTGCCAGCTCACCCCAGGACAAACGAGTTACGCAGTATTTT
TRBV28	-	TRBJ1-4	TRBD1	16	CASSGGQGYTNEKLFF	TGTGCCAGCAGTGGTGGACAGGGCTACACTAATGAAAAACTGTTTTTT
TRBV5-1	-	TRBJ2-3	-	16	CASSSLWGGAGDTQYF	TGCGCCAGCAGTTCCCTATGGGGGGGGGCCGGAGATACGCAGTATTTT
TRBV6-1	-	TRBJ1-3	-	14	CASSVGGDGNTIYF	TGTGCCAGCAGTGTAGGAGGGGACGGAAACACCATATATTTT
TRBV6-5	-	TRBJ2-7	-	14	CASTGGGDLYEQYF	TGTGCCAGCACCGGCGGGGGCGATCTCTACGAGCAGTACTTC
TRBV29-1	-	TRBJ2-1	-	16	CSVEGLSGATYNEQFF	TGCAGCGTTGAAGGTTTGTCAGGGGCTACCTACAATGAGCAGTTCTTC
TRBV6-5	-	TRBJ2-7	TRBD2	14	CASSILAGGHEQYF	TGTGCCAGCAGTATTCTAGCGGGGGGGCACGAGCAGTACTTC
TRBV28	-	TRBJ2-7	TRBD1	13	CASTGDSRYEQYF	TGTGCCAGCACCGGGGACAGCCGCTACGAGCAGTACTTC
TRBV18	-	TRBJ1-2	-	14	CASSPTPGNYGYTF	TGTGCCAGCTCACCTACGCCAGGGAACTATGGCTACACCTTC
TRBV5-1	-	TRBJ2-7	TRBD1	14	CASSFSGQGYEQYF	TGCGCCAGCAGCTTCTCGGGACAGGGCTACGAGCAGTACTTC
TRBV9	-	TRBJ2-2	-	14	CASSISGVTGELFF	TGTGCCAGCAGCATCTCCGGGGTGACCGGGGAGCTGTTTTTT
TRBV4-2	-	TRBJ2-2	-	22	CASSQEKGSGAGKKRNTGELFF	TGTGCCAGCAGCCAAGAAAAGGGCTCGGGAGCCGGAAAAAAAAGGAACACCGGGGAGCTGTTTTTT
TRBV5-1	-	TRBJ2-7	-	14	CASSYSTGTYEQYF	TGCGCCAGCAGCTATTCGACAGGAACCTACGAGCAGTACTTC
TRBV7-2	-	TRBJ1-4	-	16	CASSLVAPGVDEKLFF	TGTGCCAGCAGCTTAGTAGCCCCAGGGGTTGATGAAAAACTGTTTTTT
TRBV19	-	TRBJ1-2	-	13	CASSLRRGYGYTF	TGTGCCAGTAGTCTGAGGCGGGGCTATGGCTACACCTTC
TRBV28	-	TRBJ1-2	TRBD1	14	CASSFGDRFYGYTF	TGTGCCAGCAGTTTTGGGGACAGATTCTATGGCTACACCTTC
TRBV9	-	TRBJ2-1	TRBD2	17	CASSVGPQGGGSIEQFF	TGTGCCAGCAGCGTAGGACCCCAAGGCGGGGGGTCTATTGAGCAGTTCTTC
TRBV19	-	TRBJ1-5	TRBD1	17	CASSTLQGAGSNQPQHF	TGTGCCAGTAGTACTTTACAGGGGGCTGGGAGCAATCAGCCCCAGCATTTT
TRBV7-6	-	TRBJ1-1	-	13	CASSLAGQGEAFF	TGTGCCAGCAGCTTAGCCGGGCAGGGGGAAGCTTTCTTT
TRBV7-9	-	TRBJ2-1	-	15	CASTEPGQAYNEQFF	TGTGCCAGCACCGAACCGGGACAAGCCTACAATGAGCAGTTCTTC
TRBV6-6	-	TRBJ1-5	-	13	CASSYRDNQPQHF	TGTGCCAGCAGTTACCGGGACAATCAGCCCCAGCATTTT
TRBV7-6	-	TRBJ1-6	TRBD1	15	CASSAGQGMNSPLHF	TGTGCCAGCAGTGCGGGACAGGGGATGAATTCACCCCTCCACTTT
TRBV9	-	TRBJ2-5	-	17	CASSVDPTGGLQETQYF	TGTGCCAGCAGCGTAGACCCTACGGGGGGCCTCCAAGAGACCCAGTACTTC
TRBV4-3	once	TRBJ2-1	-	16	CASSQSAGEAYNEQFF	TGCGCCAGCAGCCAGTCAGCAGGGGAAGCGTACAATGAGCAGTTCTTC
TRBV28	-	TRBJ1-1	-	15	CASNWGGAIGTEAFF	TGTGCCAGCAATTGGGGGGGGGCAATCGGCACTGAAGCTTTCTTT
TRBV5-4	-	TRBJ1-4	-	14	CASSRGTTNEKLFF	TGTGCCAGCAGCAGGGGCACAACTAATGAAAAACTGTTTTTT
TRBV19	-	TRBJ2-6	-	15	CASSIQGPGANVLTF	TGTGCCAGTAGTATTCAGGGCCCTGGGGCCAACGTCCTGACTTTC
TRBV5-8	-	TRBJ1-1	TRBD1	15	CASMQGEMLNTEAFF	TGTGCCAGTATGCAGGGGGAAATGCTGAACACTGAAGCTTTCTTT
TRBV6-4	-	TRBJ2-7	-	18	CASIGGGQRGQIGYEQYF	TGTGCCAGCATCGGCGGTGGACAGAGGGGCCAAATAGGCTACGAGCAGTACTTC
TRBV5-4	few	TRBJ1-2	-	12	CASSLDSYGYTF	TGTGCCAGCAGCTTAGACTCCTATGGCTACACCTTC
TRBV23-1	-	TRBJ1-2	TRBD1	13	CASRRDQGAGYTF	TGCGCCAGCAGACGAGACCAGGGGGCCGGCTACACCTTC
TRBV11-2	-	TRBJ2-2	-	16	CASSLVRPRGTGELFF	TGTGCCAGCAGCCTCGTCAGGCCCCGAGGGACCGGGGAGCTGTTTTTT
TRBV6-5	-	TRBJ1-4	-	13	CASSPDRSGKLFF	TGTGCCAGCAGTCCTGACCGTAGCGGAAAACTGTTTTTT
TRBV5-1	-	TRBJ2-1	TRBD2	16	CASSFTLAAGYNEQFF	TGCGCCAGCAGCTTCACCCTAGCGGCCGGCTACAATGAGCAGTTCTTC
TRBV6-1	-	TRBJ2-7	TRBD1	14	CASSGRTGHVEQYF	TGTGCCAGCAGTGGACGGACAGGGCACGTCGAGCAGTACTTC
TRBV28	-	TRBJ2-5	TRBD2	16	CASSLGPRLAGGVPYF	TGTGCCAGCAGTTTAGGTCCCCGACTAGCGGGGGGCGTCCCTTACTTC
TRBV10-2	once	TRBJ1-5	TRBD1	18	CASSDETGGQYSNQPQHF	TGCGCCAGCAGTGATGAGACAGGGGGCCAATATAGCAATCAGCCCCAGCATTTT
TRBV5-1	-	TRBJ1-3	TRBD1	14	CASSSTGAGNTIYF	TGCGCCAGCAGCTCAACAGGGGCTGGAAACACCATATATTTT
TRBV4-1	-	TRBJ1-1	-	17	CASSQRERSLMNTEAFF	TGCGCCAGCAGCCAGAGGGAGCGCAGTCTAATGAACACTGAAGCTTTCTTT
TRBV5-1	-	TRBJ1-1	TRBD1	15	CASRRQGQYITEAFF	TGCGCCAGCAGAAGACAGGGGCAGTACATCACTGAAGCTTTCTTT
TRBV11-3	-	TRBJ1-1	-	13	CASSPTPSGEAFF	TGTGCCAGCAGCCCTACCCCTAGCGGTGAAGCTTTCTTT
TRBV30	-	TRBJ1-6	-	14	CAWSVGPGNSPLHF	TGTGCCTGGAGTGTAGGTCCAGGGAATTCACCCCTCCACTTT
TRBV5-1	once	TRBJ1-5	-	15	CASSMDGTSNQPQHF	TGCGCCAGCAGCATGGACGGGACAAGCAATCAGCCCCAGCATTTT
TRBV6-5	-	TRBJ2-7	-	14	CASRPYKGVSEQYF	TGTGCCAGCAGACCCTATAAAGGAGTGAGCGAGCAGTACTTC
TRBV30	-	TRBJ1-2	-	12	CAWSGTAYGYTF	TGTGCCTGGAGTGGGACAGCCTATGGCTACACCTTC